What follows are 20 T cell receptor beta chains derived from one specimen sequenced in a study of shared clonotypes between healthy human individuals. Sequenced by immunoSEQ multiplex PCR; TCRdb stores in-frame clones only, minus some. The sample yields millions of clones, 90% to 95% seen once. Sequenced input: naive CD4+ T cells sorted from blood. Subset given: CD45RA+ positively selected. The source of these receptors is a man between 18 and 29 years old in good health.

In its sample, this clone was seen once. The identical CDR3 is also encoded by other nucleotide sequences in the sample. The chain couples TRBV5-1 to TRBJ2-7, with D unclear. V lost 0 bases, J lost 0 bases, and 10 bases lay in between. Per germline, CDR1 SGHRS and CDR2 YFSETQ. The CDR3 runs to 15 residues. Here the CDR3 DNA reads TGCGCCAGCAGCTTGGTAGCAGGCAGCTCCTACGAGCAGTACTTC. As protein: CASSLVAGSSYEQYF.

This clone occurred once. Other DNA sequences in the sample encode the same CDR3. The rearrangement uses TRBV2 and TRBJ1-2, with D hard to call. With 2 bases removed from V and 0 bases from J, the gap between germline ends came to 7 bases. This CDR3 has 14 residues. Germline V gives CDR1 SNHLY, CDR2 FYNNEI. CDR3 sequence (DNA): TGTGCCAGCAGTGAACAGGCGACTAACTATGGCTACACCTTC. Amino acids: CASSEQATNYGYTF.

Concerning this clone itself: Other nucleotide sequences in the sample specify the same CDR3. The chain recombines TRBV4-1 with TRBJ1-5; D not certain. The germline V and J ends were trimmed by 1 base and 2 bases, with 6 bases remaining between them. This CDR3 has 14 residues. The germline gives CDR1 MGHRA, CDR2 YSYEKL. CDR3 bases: TGCGCCAGCAGCCAAGGTAGCGGCAATCAGCCCCAGCATTTT. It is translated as CASSQGSGNQPQHF.

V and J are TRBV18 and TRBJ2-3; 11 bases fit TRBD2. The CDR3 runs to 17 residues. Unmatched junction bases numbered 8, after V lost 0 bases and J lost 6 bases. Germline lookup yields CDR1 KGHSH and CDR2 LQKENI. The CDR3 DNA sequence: TGTGCCAGCTCACCACCGACACCCCTAGCGGGAGGCGATACGCAGTATTTT. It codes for CASSPPTPLAGGDTQYF.

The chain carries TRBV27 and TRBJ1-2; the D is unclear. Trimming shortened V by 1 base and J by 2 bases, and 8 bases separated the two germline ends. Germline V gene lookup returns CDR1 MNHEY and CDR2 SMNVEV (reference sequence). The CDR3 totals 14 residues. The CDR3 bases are TGTGCCAGCAGTTTATGGCCGGAAAACTATGGCTACACCTTC. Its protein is CASSLWPENYGYTF.

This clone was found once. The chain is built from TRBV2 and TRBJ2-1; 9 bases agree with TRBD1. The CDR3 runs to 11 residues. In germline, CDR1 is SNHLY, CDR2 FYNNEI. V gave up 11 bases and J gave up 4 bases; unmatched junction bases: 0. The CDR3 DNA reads TGTGCCGGGACAGGGTACAATGAGCAGTTCTTC. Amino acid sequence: CAGTGYNEQFF.

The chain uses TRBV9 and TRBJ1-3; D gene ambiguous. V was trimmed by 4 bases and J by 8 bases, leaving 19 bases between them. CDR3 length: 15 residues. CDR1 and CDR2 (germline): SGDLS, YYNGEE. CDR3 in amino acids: CASSPHTIGGDTIYF. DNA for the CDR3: TGTGCCAGCAGCCCGCACACTATCGGAGGAGACACCATATATTTT.

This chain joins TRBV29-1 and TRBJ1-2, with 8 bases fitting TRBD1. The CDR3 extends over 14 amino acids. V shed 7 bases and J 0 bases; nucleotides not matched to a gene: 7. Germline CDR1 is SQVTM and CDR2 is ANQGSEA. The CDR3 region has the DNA TGCAGCGCCGGACAGGGAAGGACTAACTATGGCTACACCTTC. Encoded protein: CSAGQGRTNYGYTF.

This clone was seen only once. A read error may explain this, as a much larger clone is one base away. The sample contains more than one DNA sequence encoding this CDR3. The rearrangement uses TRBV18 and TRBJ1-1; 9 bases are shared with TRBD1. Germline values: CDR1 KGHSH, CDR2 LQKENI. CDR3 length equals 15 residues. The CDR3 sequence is CASSPNRGREIEAFF. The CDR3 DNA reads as TGTGCTAGCTCACCCAACAGGGGGCGCGAGATAGAAGCTTTCTTT.

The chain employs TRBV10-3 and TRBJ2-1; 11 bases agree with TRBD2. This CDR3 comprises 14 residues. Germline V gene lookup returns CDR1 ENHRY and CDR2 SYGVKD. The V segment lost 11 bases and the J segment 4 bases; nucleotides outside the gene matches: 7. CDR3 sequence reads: CAAGTSGFYNEQFF. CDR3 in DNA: TGTGCCGCAGGGACTAGCGGCTTTTACAATGAGCAGTTCTTC.

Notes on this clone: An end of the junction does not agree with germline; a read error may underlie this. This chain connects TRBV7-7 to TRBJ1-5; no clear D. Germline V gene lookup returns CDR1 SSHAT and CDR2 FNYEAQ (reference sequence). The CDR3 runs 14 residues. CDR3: CASSLGRSNQPQHF. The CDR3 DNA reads TGTGCTAGCAGCTTAGGGAGGAGCAATCAGCCCCAGCATTTT.

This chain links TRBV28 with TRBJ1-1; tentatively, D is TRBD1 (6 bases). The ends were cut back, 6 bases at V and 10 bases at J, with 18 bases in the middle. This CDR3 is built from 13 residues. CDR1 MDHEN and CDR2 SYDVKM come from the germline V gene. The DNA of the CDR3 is TGTGCCAGCAGCCGTCCACAACAGGGTGGAGCTTTCTTT. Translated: CASSRPQQGGAFF.

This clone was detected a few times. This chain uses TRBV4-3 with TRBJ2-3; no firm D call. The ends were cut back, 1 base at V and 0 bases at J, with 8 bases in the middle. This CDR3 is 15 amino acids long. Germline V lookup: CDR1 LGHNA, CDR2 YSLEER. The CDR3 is CASSQGSTSTDTQYF. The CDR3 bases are TGCGCCAGCAGCCAAGGGTCGACGAGCACAGATACGCAGTATTTT.

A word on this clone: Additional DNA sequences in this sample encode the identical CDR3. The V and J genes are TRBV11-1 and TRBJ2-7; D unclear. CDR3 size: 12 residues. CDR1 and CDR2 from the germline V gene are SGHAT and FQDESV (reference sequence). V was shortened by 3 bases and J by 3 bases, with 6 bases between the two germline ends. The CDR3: CASSFGGYEQYF. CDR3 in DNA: TGTGCCAGCAGCTTCGGCGGCTACGAGCAGTACTTC.

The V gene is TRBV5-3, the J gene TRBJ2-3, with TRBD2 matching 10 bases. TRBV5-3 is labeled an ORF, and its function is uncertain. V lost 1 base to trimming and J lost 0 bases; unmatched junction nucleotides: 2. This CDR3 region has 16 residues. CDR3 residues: CARSLLLAGSTDTQYF. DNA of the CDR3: TGTGCCAGAAGCTTGTTACTAGCGGGAAGCACAGATACGCAGTATTTT.

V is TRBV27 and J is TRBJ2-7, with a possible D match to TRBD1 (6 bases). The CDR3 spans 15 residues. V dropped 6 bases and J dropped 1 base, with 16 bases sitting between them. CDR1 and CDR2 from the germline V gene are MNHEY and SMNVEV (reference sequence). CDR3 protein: CASSRDRRASYEQYF. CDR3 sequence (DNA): TGTGCCAGCAGCCGTGACAGGAGAGCTTCCTACGAGCAGTACTTC.

CDR3 loop: CASGSGRKEQLPYEQYF. CDR3 DNA: TGTGCTAGTGGTTCAGGACGGAAAGAACAACTTCCCTACGAGCAGTACTTC. The chain employs TRBV12-5 and TRBJ2-7; D call uncertain. The CDR3 contains 17 residues. Germline-derived CDR1 and CDR2 are LGHNT and FRNRAP. Trimming removed 4 bases at V and 2 bases at J, with 21 bases between.

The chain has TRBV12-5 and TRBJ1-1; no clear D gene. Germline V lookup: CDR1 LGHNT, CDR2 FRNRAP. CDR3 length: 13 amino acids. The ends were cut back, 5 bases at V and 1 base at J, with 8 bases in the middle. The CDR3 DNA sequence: TGTGCTAGTGGTAGCCCAAGGAACACTGAAGCTTTCTTT. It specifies CASGSPRNTEAFF.

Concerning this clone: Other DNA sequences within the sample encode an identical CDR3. CDR3 bases: TGTGCCAGCTCACCAGAGGGTCCCTATGGCTACACCTTC. Translating it yields CASSPEGPYGYTF. The chain links TRBV18 to TRBJ1-2; D call uncertain. The germline V gene has CDR1 KGHSH and CDR2 LQKENI. There are 13 residues in the CDR3. V lost 2 bases and J lost 4, with 8 bases in between.

CDR3 sequence (DNA): TGTGCCAGCAGCTTAGAGTCACTAGCGGGGAGATATACGCAGTATTTT. Translating it yields CASSLESLAGRYTQYF. This chain links TRBV13 with TRBJ2-3, with 10 bases lining up with TRBD2. This CDR3 has 16 amino acids. Germline lookup yields CDR1 PRHDT and CDR2 FYEKMQ (reference sequence). Trimming removed 1 base from V and 7 bases from J; junction bases left unmatched: 8.